What follows are 20 T cell receptor beta chains derived from one specimen sequenced in a study of cytomegalovirus exposure and HLA in healthy donors. PCR amplification relied on 60 Vbeta primers (plus 13 Jbeta primers). TCRdb's table, derived via immunoSEQ multiplex PCR, lists solely in-frame clones and lacks some. The sample holds about 180,000 clones; around 80% are singletons and the top ten take under 1.5%. Sample: PBMCs. The receptors shown here come from a girl aged 10 to 17 in good health and CMV-seropositive.

This clone showed up just once. The V call is TRBV12-5, the J call TRBJ2-3; D perhaps matches TRBD2 (5 bases). Trimming cost V 3 bases and J 8 bases, with 9 bases left between them. Germline V gene data show CDR1 as LGHNT and CDR2 as FRNRAP. CDR3 length equals 12 residues. The CDR3 loop reads CASGLREGTQYF. In DNA form, the CDR3 reads TGTGCTAGTGGTTTAAGAGAGGGTACGCAGTATTTT.

The V gene is TRBV10-3, the J gene TRBJ1-5; 9 nucleotides line up with TRBD1. This CDR3 region has 15 residues. From germline, CDR1 is ENHRY and CDR2 SYGVKD. V was pared by 10 bases and J by 1 base, with 8 bases of the junction left unmatched. DNA of the CDR3: TGTGCCACCCGAACAGGGGGCGGGAGCAATCAGCCCCAGCATTTT. Translating gives CATRTGGGSNQPQHF.

The chain employs TRBV4-1 and TRBJ2-7; 10 positions match TRBD2. With 1 base clipped from V and 0 bases from J, the junction kept 3 bases outside the gene matches. The CDR3 length is 16 residues. Looked up from germline, CDR1 is MGHRA and CDR2 is YSYEKL. The DNA of the CDR3 is TGCGCCAGCAGCCAAGCCAGCGGGAGGGACTCCTACGAGCAGTACTTC. Translated, it gives CASSQASGRDSYEQYF.

The chain combines TRBV6-5 with TRBJ1-5; 10 bases agree with TRBD1. Trimming cost V 6 bases and J 5 bases; bases outside gene matches: 7. This CDR3 is 15 amino acids long. Germline assignment: CDR1 MNHEY and CDR2 SVGAGI. CDR3 amino acids: CASRSGQGGYQPQHF. CDR3 nucleotides: TGTGCCAGCAGAAGCGGACAGGGGGGATATCAGCCCCAGCATTTT.

This clone was recorded a few times. V and J are TRBV19 and TRBJ2-7; TRBD1 is a possible D gene (5 bases). Trimming cost V 3 bases and J 6 bases, with 18 bases left between them. The CDR3 length is 15 residues. Germline CDR1 is LNHDA and CDR2 is SQIVND (reference sequence). The CDR3 loop is CASSIREAGKREQYF. The CDR3 DNA is TGTGCCAGTAGTATTCGAGAGGCAGGGAAACGCGAGCAGTACTTC.

This chain links TRBV29-1 with TRBJ2-1; 12 nucleotides agree with TRBD2. The germline CDR1 and CDR2 sequences are SQVTM and ANQGSEA. V lost 7 bases and J lost 3; bases outside the gene matches: 4. The CDR3 sequence is 14 residues long. The CDR3 DNA reads TGCAGCGCCAAACTAGCGGGAGGCTACAATGAGCAGTTCTTC. Its protein product is CSAKLAGGYNEQFF.

The chain couples TRBV11-2 to TRBJ2-7; the D gene is possibly TRBD2 (5 bases). The CDR3 is made up of 17 amino acids. V shed 0 bases and J shed 1 base, with 16 bases lying between them. The germline V gene encodes CDR1 SGHAT and CDR2 FQNNGV. DNA of the CDR3: TGTGCCAGCAGCTTAGATAAGGCCCAGCGGAAATCCTACGAGCAGTACTTC. This sequence encodes CASSLDKAQRKSYEQYF.

The rearrangement links TRBV10-3 to TRBJ1-4; weak D call: TRBD1 (6 bases). Trimming removed 8 bases at V and 1 base at J, with 8 bases between. Germline lookup yields CDR1 ENHRY and CDR2 SYGVKD. The CDR3 spans 13 residues. The CDR3, as DNA: TGTGCCATCGGACAGCAAACTAATGAAAAACTGTTTTTT. It translates to CAIGQQTNEKLFF.

This sequence joins TRBV5-4 and TRBJ2-3, with a weak D call TRBD2 (5 bases). The germline V gene encodes CDR1 SGHNT and CDR2 YYREEE (reference sequence). The CDR3 spans 15 residues. Trimming took 0 bases from V and 0 from J, leaving 8 bases between them. The CDR3 region is CASSLGGPSTDTQYF. The CDR3 DNA reads TGTGCCAGCAGCTTGGGCGGGCCTAGCACAGATACGCAGTATTTT.

This chain links TRBV6-5 with TRBJ2-2, with D unclear. The CDR3 spans 15 residues. V was cut by 0 bases and J by 1 base, with 6 bases left in between. Per germline, CDR1 MNHEY and CDR2 SVGAGI. CDR3: CASSYSFRNTGELFF. The CDR3, as DNA: TGTGCCAGCAGTTACTCGTTTAGGAACACCGGGGAGCTGTTTTTT.

The chain combines TRBV2 with TRBJ1-1; unclear D gene. The CDR3 is made up of 15 amino acids. Trimming left V 4 bases short and J 0 bases short, with 12 bases between. Germline lookup yields CDR1 SNHLY and CDR2 FYNNEI. The CDR3 protein is CASSGGSVMNTEAFF. As DNA, the CDR3 is TGTGCCAGCAGTGGAGGGTCCGTTATGAACACTGAAGCTTTCTTT.

The genes are TRBV15 and TRBJ1-5; D is uncertain. The germline V gene has CDR1 LNHNV and CDR2 YYDKDF (reference sequence). V gave up 0 bases and J gave up 3 bases, with 18 bases separating them. This CDR3 is 18 amino acids long. The CDR3: CATSRDVGTLLINQPQHF. CDR3 in DNA: TGTGCCACCAGCAGAGATGTGGGCACCCTTCTGATCAATCAGCCCCAGCATTTT.

V usage is TRBV5-1 and J usage is TRBJ1-1, with D maybe TRBD1 (6 bases). The germline gives CDR1 SGHRS, CDR2 YFSETQ. V was clipped by 0 bases and J by 4 bases, with 13 bases between them. The CDR3 is 15 residues long. This CDR3 reads CASSLAGDEGTEAFF. CDR3 DNA sequence: TGCGCCAGCAGCTTGGCAGGGGACGAAGGCACTGAAGCTTTCTTT.

The chain uses TRBV10-3 and TRBJ1-2; the D is unclear. This CDR3 is built from 11 residues. Trimming took 2 bases from V and 5 from J, leaving 3 bases between them. From germline, CDR1 is ENHRY and CDR2 SYGVKD. CDR3 region: CAISEPYGYTF. CDR3 in DNA: TGTGCCATCAGTGAGCCATATGGCTACACCTTC.

J is TRBJ1-1 and V is TRBV7-2; 8 nucleotides align to TRBD1. Germline CDR1 reads SGHTA; CDR2 reads FQGNSA. J was trimmed by 0 bases and V by 2 bases; bases with no gene match: 11. The CDR3 totals 18 residues. CDR3 bases: TGTGCCAGCAGCTTATACGCTCGGACAGGGCGAATGAACACTGAAGCTTTCTTT. As protein: CASSLYARTGRMNTEAFF.

The V and J genes are TRBV30 and TRBJ1-1; D may be TRBD1 (5 bases). Per the germline V gene, CDR1 is GTSNPN and CDR2 is SVGIG (reference sequence). V lost 4 bases to trimming and J lost 5 bases, with 8 bases between them. The CDR3 totals 11 residues. The CDR3 nucleotides are TGTGCCTGGAATCGGGGGACTGAAGCTTTCTTT. Its protein product is CAWNRGTEAFF. Based on the CDR3 plus reference TRBV30 and TRBJ1-1, the full variable domain is SQTIHQWPATLVQPVGSPLSLECTVEGTSNPNLYWYRQAAGRGLQLLFYSVGIGQISSEVPQNLSASRPQDRQFILSSKKLLLSDSGFYLCAWNRGTEAFFGQGTRLTVV.

The chain joins TRBV10-1 to TRBJ2-5; D is perhaps TRBD1 (5 bases). TRBJ2-7 matches the DNA end more closely, so the J call is doubtful. The CDR3 has 16 amino acids. In germline, CDR1 is WNHNN, CDR2 SYGVQD (reference sequence). The CDR3 DNA reads as TGCGCCAGCAGTGAGTACACAGGCAGTGCCTCCTACGAGCAGTACTTC. This encodes CASSEYTGSASYEQYF.

The chain employs TRBV5-1 and TRBJ1-1, with 11 bases aligning to TRBD1. The CDR3 is 13 amino acids. Per the germline V gene, CDR1 is SGHRS and CDR2 is YFSETQ. With V trimmed by 4 bases and J by 7 bases, 3 bases remained unmatched. CDR3 amino acids: CASSLDRGREAFF. The CDR3 bases are TGCGCCAGCAGCCTGGACAGGGGGCGTGAAGCTTTCTTT.

The chain couples TRBV25-1 to TRBJ1-1; 7 nucleotides line up with TRBD1. Germline-derived CDR1 and CDR2 are MGHDK and SYGVNS. CDR3 length: 12 amino acids. With V trimmed by 6 bases and J by 4 bases, 2 bases remained unmatched. The CDR3 protein is CASSRQGTEAFF. CDR3 coding DNA: TGTGCCAGCAGCAGACAGGGCACTGAAGCTTTCTTT.

This chain joins TRBV19 and TRBJ2-1, with 9 bases lining up with TRBD1. Trimming took 1 base from V and 6 from J; bases not matched to a gene: 1. The CDR3 length is 14 residues. Germline V gives CDR1 LNHDA, CDR2 SQIVND (reference sequence). The CDR3 loop is CASSIGTGVNEQFF. In DNA, the CDR3 is TGTGCCAGTAGTATAGGGACAGGGGTCAATGAGCAGTTCTTC.